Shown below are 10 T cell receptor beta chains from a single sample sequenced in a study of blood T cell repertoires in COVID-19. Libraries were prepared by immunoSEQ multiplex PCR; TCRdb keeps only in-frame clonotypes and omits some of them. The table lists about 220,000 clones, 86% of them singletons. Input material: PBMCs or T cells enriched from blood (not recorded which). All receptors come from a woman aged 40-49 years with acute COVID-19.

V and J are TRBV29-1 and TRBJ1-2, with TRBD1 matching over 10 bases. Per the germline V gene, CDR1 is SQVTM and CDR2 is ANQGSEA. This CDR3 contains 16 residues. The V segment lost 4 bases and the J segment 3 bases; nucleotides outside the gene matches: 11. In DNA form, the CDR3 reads TGCAGCGTTGCCACCCCCAGAGGGACAGGGGACTATGGCTACACCTTC. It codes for CSVATPRGTGDYGYTF.

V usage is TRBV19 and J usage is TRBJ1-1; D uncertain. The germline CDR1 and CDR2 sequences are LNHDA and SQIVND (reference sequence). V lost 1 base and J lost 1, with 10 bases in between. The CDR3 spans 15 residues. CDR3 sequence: CASSIGGTRNTEAFF. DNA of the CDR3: TGTGCCAGTAGTATAGGCGGCACCCGGAACACTGAAGCTTTCTTT.

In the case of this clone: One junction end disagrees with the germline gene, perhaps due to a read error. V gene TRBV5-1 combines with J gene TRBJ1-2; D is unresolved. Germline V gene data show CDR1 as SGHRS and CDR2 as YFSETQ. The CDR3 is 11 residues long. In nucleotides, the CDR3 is TGCGCCAGCCGGCGGGCCTATCGCTACACCTTC. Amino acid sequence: CASRRAYRYTF.

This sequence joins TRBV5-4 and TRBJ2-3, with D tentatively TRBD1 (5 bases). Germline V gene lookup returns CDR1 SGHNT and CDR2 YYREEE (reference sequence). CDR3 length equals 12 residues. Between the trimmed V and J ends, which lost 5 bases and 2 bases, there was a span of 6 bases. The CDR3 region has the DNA TGTGCCAGCAGAGGGGACACAGATACGCAGTATTTT. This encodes CASRGDTDTQYF.

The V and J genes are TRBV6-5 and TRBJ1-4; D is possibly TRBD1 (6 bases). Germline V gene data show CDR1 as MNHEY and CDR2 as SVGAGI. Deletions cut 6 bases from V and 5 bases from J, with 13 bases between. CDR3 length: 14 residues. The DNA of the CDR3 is TGTGCCAGCAGCCATGACAGGAACAATGAAAAACTGTTTTTT. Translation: CASSHDRNNEKLFF.

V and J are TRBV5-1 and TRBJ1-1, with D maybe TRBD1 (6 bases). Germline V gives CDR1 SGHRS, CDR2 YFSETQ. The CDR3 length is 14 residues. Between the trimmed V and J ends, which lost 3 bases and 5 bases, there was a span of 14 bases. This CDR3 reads CASSSRGMGTEAFF. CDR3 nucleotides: TGCGCCAGCAGCTCCAGGGGCATGGGAACTGAAGCTTTCTTT. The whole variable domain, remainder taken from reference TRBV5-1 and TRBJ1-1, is KAGVTQTPRYLIKTRGQQVTLSCSPISGHRSVSWYQQTPGQGLQFLFEYFSETQRNKGNFPGRFSGRQFSNSRSEMNVSTLELGDSALYLCASSSRGMGTEAFFGQGTRLTVV.

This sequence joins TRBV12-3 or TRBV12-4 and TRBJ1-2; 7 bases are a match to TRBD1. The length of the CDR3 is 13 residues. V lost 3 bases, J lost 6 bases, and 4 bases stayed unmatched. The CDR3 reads CASSFRQGNGYTF. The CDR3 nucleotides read TGTGCCAGCAGTTTCCGACAGGGAAATGGCTACACCTTC.

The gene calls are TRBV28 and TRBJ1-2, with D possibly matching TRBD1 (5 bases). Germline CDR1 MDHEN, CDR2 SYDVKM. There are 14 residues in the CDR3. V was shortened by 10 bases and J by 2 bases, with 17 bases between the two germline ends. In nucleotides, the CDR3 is TGTGCCACCCACCTTTCTGCAGGGAACTATGGCTACACCTTC. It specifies CATHLSAGNYGYTF.

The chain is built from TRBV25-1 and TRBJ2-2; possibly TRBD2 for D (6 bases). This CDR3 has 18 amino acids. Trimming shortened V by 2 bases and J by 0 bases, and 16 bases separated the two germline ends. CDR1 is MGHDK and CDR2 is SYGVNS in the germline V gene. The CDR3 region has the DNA TGTGCCAGCAGTGAAAGGGTTGGGGGGAATTCGAACACCGGGGAGCTGTTTTTT. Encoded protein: CASSERVGGNSNTGELFF.

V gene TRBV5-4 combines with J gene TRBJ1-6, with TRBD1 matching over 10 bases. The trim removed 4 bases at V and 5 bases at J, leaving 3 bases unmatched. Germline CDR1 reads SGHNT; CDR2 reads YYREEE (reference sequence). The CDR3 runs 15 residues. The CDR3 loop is CASSPGTGDNSPLHF. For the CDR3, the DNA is TGTGCCAGCAGCCCAGGGACAGGGGATAATTCACCCCTCCACTTT.